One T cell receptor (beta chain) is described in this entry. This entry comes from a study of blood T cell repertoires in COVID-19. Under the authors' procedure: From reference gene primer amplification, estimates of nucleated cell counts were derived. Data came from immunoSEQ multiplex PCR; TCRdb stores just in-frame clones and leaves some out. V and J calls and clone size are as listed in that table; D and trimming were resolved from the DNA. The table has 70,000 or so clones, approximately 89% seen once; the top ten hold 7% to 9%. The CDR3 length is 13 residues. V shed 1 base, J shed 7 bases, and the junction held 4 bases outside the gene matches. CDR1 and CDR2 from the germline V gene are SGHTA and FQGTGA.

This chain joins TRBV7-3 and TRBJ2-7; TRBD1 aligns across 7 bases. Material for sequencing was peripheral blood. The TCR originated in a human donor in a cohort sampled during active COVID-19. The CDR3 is CASSLNVQGEQYF. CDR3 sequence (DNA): TGTGCCAGCAGCTTAAACGTACAGGGGGAGCAGTACTTC.